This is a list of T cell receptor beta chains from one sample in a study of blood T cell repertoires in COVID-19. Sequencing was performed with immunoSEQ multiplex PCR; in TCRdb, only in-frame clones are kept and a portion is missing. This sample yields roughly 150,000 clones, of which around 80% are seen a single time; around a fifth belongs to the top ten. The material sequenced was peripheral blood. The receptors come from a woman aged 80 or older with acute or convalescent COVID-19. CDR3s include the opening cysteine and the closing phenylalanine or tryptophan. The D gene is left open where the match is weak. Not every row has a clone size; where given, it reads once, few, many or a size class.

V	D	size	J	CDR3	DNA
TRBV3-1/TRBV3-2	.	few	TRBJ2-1	CASSSPRGAFNEQFF	TGTGCCAGCAGCTCCCCTCGGGGGGCCTTCAATGAGCAGTTCTTC
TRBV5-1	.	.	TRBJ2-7	CASSLGQGEQYF	TGCGCCAGCAGCTTGGGCCAGGGCGAGCAGTACTTC
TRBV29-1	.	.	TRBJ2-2	CSVEDRNSHTGELFF	TGCAGCGTTGAAGATCGTAACAGTCACACCGGGGAGCTGTTTTTT
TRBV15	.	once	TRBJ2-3	CATSRDLEGSTDTQYF	TGTGCCACCAGCAGAGATTTGGAGGGGTCCACAGATACGCAGTATTTT
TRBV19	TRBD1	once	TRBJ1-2	CASTAWTGEKRGYGYTF	TGTGCCAGTACTGCTTGGACAGGGGAAAAAAGAGGCTATGGCTACACCTTC
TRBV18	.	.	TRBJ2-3	CASSPLAITDTQYF	TGTGCCAGCTCACCATTAGCGATCACAGATACGCAGTATTTT
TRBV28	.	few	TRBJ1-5	CASRKWGVSRNQPQHF	TGTGCCAGCCGAAAATGGGGGGTGTCTCGCAATCAGCCCCAGCATTTT
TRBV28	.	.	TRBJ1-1	CASSSYTEAFF	TGTGCCAGCAGCTCCTACACTGAAGCTTTCTTT
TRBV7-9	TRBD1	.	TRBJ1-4	CASSPGAGGSQRVKLFF	TGTGCCAGCAGCCCAGGGGCAGGGGGATCGCAACGGGTAAAACTGTTTTTT
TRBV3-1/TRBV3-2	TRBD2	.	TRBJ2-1	CASSQDGGGSYNEQFF	TGTGCCAGCAGCCAAGATGGGGGGGGCTCCTACAATGAGCAGTTCTTC
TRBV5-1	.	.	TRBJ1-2	CASNLGGVDYGYTF	TGCGCCAGCAACCTAGGGGGGGTGGACTATGGCTACACCTTC
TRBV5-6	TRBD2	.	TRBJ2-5	CASSLETRAGGTQYF	TGTGCCAGCAGCTTGGAGACTAGGGCGGGGGGGACCCAGTACTTC
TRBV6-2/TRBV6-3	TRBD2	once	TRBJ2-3	CASSYGSGVGTDTQYF	TGTGCCAGCAGTTACGGGAGCGGGGTTGGCACAGATACGCAGTATTTT
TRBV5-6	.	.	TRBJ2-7	CASRPLGAGTSYEQYF	TGTGCCAGCAGGCCCCTTGGCGCAGGCACCTCCTACGAGCAGTACTTC
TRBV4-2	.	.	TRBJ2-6	CASSHLQGSSGANVLTF	TGTGCCAGCAGCCACCTACAGGGAAGCTCTGGGGCCAACGTCCTGACTTTC
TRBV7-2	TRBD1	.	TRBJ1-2	CASSDRRTGLFYTF	TGTGCCAGCAGCGACAGACGGACAGGCCTCTTCTACACCTTC
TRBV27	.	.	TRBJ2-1	CASSFDLPGSGSYNEQFF	TGTGCCAGCAGTTTCGACCTCCCGGGAAGCGGGTCCTACAATGAGCAGTTCTTC
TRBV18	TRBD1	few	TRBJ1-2	CASSPGTATYGYTF	TGTGCCAGCTCCCCCGGGACAGCGACCTATGGCTACACCTTC
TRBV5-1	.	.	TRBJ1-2	CASSLDRNNYGYTF	TGCGCCAGCAGCTTGGACAGAAATAACTATGGCTACACCTTC
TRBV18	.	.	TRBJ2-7	CASSGGTGNSYEQYF	TGTGCCAGCTCAGGAGGAACAGGGAACTCCTACGAGCAGTACTTC
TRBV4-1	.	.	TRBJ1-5	CASSQVRVNQPQHF	TGCGCCAGCAGCCAAGTCCGGGTCAATCAGCCCCAGCATTTT
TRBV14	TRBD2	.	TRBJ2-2	CASSQVGGVYPGELFF	TGTGCCAGCAGCCAGGTCGGGGGGGTGTACCCCGGGGAGCTGTTTTTT
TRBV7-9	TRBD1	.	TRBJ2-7	CASSSDRFGSYEQYF	TGTGCCAGCAGCTCGGACAGGTTCGGCTCCTACGAGCAGTACTTC
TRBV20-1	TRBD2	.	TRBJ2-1	CSASWSSGTLREQFF	TGCAGTGCTAGTTGGTCTAGCGGGACCCTTCGTGAGCAGTTCTTC
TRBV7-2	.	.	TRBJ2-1	CASRLPGTRRRGYNEQFF	TGTGCCAGCAGACTACCCGGGACACGTCGTAGGGGGTACAATGAGCAGTTCTTC
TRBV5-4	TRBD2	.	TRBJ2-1	CASSLTSFSNNEQFF	TGTGCCAGCAGCCTGACTAGCTTCTCGAACAATGAGCAGTTCTTC
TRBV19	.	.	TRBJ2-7	CASRTPGPGEQYF	TGTGCCAGTCGTACTCCCGGCCCGGGGGAGCAGTACTTC
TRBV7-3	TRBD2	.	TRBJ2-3	CASSLGLANTDTQYF	TGTGCCAGCAGCTTAGGACTAGCTAACACAGATACGCAGTATTTT
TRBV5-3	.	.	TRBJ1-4	CARSPGFANEKLFF	TGTGCCAGAAGCCCGGGGTTTGCTAATGAAAAACTGTTTTTT